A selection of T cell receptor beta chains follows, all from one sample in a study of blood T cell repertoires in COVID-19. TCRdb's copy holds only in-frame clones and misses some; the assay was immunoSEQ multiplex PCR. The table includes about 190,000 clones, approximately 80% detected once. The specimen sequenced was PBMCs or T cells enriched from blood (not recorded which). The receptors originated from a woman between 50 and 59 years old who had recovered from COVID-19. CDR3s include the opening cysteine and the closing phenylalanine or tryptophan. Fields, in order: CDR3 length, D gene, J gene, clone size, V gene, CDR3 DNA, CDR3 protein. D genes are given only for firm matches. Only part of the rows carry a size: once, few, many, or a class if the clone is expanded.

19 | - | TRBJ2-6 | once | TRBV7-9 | TGTGCCAGCAGCTTAGCGCGGGGACAGTCCATCTCTGGGGCCAACGTCCTGACTTTC | CASSLARGQSISGANVLTF
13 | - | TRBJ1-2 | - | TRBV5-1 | TGCGCCAGCAGCACCGGGTCTAGCTATGGCTACACCTTC | CASSTGSSYGYTF
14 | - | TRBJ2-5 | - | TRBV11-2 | TGTGCCAGCAGCTTAGAGCCGGTAGAGGAGACCCAGTACTTC | CASSLEPVEETQYF
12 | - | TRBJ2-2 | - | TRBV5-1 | TGCGCCAGCCAGGGAATTACTGGGGAGCTGTTTTTT | CASQGITGELFF
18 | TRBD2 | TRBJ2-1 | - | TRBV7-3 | TGTGCCAGCAGCTTCACCGGGGCACTAGCGGGAGGGCACAATGAGCAGTTCTTC | CASSFTGALAGGHNEQFF
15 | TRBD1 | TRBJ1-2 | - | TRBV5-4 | TGTGCCAGCAGCTTCTTCCAGGGGGCTTTCTATGGCTACACCTTC | CASSFFQGAFYGYTF
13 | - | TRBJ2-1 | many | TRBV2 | TGTGCCAGCAGGCGGGATTTAAGCAATGAGCAGTTCTTC | CASRRDLSNEQFF
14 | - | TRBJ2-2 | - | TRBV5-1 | TGCGCCAGCAGCCCCGACGGAGTCACCGGGGAGCTGTTTTTT | CASSPDGVTGELFF
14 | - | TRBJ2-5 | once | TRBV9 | TGTGCCAGCAGCGTAGGGCTAGCCAAAGAGACCCAGTACTTC | CASSVGLAKETQYF
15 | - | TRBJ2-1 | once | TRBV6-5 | TGTGCCAGCAGTCCCGTGGGGCACTCCTACAATGAGCAGTTCTTC | CASSPVGHSYNEQFF
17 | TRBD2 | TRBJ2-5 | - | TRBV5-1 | TGCGCCAGCAGCTTGGTGGGGACTAGCGGGAGTGGCGAGACCCAGTACTTC | CASSLVGTSGSGETQYF
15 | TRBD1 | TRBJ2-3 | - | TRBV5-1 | TGCGCCAGCTCACCACCGGGACAGAGCACAGATACGCAGTATTTT | CASSPPGQSTDTQYF
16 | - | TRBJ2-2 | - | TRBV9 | TGTGCCAGCAGCGTTCATGGTGGGAGAGGCACCGGGGAGCTGTTTTTT | CASSVHGGRGTGELFF
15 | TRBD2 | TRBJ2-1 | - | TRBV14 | TGTGCCAGCAGCCCAGACAGCGGGGGTTACAATGAGCAGTTCTTC | CASSPDSGGYNEQFF
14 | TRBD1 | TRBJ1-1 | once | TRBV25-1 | TGTGCCAGCAGGACAGGGGGCTTGGGGACTGAAGCTTTCTTT | CASRTGGLGTEAFF
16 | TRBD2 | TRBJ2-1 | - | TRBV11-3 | TGTGCCAGCAGCTTAAAGACTAGCGGGCAGTACAATGAGCAGTTCTTC | CASSLKTSGQYNEQFF
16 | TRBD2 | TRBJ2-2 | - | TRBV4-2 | TGTGCCAGCAGCGCGGACGTAGCGGGTGGAGTAGGGGAGCTGTTTTTT | CASSADVAGGVGELFF
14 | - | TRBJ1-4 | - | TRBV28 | TGTGCCAGCAGTTCGCAGGCGGGCTATGAAAAACTGTTTTTT | CASSSQAGYEKLFF
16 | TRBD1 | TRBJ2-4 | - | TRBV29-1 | TGCAGCGGCACCGGGACAGGGAGCGGAACCAAAAACATTCAGTACTTC | CSGTGTGSGTKNIQYF